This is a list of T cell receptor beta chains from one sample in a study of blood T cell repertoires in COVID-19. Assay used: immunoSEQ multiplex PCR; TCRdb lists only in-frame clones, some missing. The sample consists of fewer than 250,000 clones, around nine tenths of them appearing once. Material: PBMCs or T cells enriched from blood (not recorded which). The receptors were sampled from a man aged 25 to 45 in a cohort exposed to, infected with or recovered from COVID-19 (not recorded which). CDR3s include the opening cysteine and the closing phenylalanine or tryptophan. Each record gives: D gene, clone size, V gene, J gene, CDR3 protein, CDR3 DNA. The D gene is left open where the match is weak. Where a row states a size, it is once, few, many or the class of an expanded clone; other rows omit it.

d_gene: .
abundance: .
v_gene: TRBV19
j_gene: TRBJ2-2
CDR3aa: CASKEKGPGTGELFF
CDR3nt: TGTGCCAGTAAAGAGAAGGGGCCGGGTACCGGGGAGCTGTTTTTT

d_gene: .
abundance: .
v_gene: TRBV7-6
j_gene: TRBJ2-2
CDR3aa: CASSLPSDYGTGELFF
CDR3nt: TGTGCCAGCAGCTTACCTAGCGATTATGGGACCGGGGAGCTGTTTTTT

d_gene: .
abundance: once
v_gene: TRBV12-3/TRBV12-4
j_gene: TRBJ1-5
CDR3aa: CASSLPGYQPQHF
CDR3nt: TGTGCCAGCAGTCTGCCGGGATACCAGCCCCAGCATTTT

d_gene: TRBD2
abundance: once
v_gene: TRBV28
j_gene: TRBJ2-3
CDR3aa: CASSLRRGLAVSTDTQYF
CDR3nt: TGTGCCAGCAGTTTAAGGAGGGGACTAGCGGTTAGCACAGATACGCAGTATTTT

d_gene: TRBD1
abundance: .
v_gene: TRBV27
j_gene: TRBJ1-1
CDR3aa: CASRRRDAGGTEAFF
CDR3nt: TGTGCCAGCAGACGTAGGGACGCAGGGGGCACTGAAGCTTTCTTT

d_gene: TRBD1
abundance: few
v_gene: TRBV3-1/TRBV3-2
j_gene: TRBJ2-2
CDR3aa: CASSQYRDRGRTGELFF
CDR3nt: TGTGCCAGCAGCCAATACCGGGACAGGGGGCGGACCGGGGAGCTGTTTTTT

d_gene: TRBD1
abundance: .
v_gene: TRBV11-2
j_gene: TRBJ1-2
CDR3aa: CASRQGGTGNSNYGYTF
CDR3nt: TGTGCCAGCAGACAGGGGGGGACAGGGAACTCTAACTATGGCTACACCTTC

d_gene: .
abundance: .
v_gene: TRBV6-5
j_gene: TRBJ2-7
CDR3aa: CASTRVVPSYEQYF
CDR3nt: TGTGCCAGCACCCGGGTCGTTCCTTCCTACGAGCAGTACTTC

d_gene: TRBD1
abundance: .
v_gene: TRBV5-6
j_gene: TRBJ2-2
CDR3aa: CASSLSRTGWTGELFF
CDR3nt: TGTGCCAGCAGCTTAAGCCGGACAGGGTGGACCGGGGAGCTGTTTTTT

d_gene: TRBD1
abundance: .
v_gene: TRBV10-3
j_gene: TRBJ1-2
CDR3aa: CAITAEGANYGYTF
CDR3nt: TGTGCCATCACCGCGGAGGGGGCGAACTATGGCTACACCTTC

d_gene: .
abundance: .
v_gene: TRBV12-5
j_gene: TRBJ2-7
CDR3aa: CASGLGSYEQYF
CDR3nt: TGTGCTAGTGGTTTAGGGAGTTACGAGCAGTACTTC

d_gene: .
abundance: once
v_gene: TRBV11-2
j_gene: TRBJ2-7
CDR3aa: CASSLEASAYEQYF
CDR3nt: TGTGCCAGCAGCTTAGAAGCTAGCGCCTACGAGCAGTACTTC

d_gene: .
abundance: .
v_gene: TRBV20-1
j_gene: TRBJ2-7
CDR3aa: CSLSSYEQYF
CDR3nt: TGCAGTCTCTCCTCCTACGAGCAGTACTTC

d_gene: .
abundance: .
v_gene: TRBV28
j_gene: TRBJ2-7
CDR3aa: CASTFAPPHRASYEQYF
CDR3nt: TGTGCCAGCACATTCGCCCCTCCCCACAGGGCCTCCTACGAGCAGTACTTC